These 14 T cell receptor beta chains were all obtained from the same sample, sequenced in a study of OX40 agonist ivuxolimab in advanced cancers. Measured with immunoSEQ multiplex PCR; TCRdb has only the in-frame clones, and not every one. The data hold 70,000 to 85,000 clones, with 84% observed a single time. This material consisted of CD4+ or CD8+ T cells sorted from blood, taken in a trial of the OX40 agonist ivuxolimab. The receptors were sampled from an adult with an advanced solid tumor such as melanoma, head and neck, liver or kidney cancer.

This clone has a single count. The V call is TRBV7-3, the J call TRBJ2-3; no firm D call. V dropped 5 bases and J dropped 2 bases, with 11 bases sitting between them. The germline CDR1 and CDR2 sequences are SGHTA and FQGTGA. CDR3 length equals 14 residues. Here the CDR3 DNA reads TGTGCCAGCAGCCCGCTGGCTTACACAGATACGCAGTATTTT. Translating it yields CASSPLAYTDTQYF.

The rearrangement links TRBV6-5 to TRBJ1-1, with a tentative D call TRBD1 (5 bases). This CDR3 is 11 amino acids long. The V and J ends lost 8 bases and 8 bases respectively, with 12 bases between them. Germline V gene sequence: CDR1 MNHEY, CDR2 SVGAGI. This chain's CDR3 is CASSRGREAFF. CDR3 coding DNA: TGTGCCAGCTCAAGGGGCAGGGAAGCTTTCTTT.

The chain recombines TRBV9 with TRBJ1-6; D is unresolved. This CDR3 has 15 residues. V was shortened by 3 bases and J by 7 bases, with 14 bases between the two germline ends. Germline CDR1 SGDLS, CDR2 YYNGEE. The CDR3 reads CASSGAGFGNSPLHF. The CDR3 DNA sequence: TGTGCCAGCAGCGGTGCGGGGTTTGGCAATTCACCCCTCCACTTT.

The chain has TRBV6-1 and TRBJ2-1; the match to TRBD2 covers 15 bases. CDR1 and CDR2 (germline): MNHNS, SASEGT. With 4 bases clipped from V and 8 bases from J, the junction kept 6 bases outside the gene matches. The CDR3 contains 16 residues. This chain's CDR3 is CASSGGLAGGLDEQFF. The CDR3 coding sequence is TGTGCCAGCAGTGGGGGACTAGCGGGAGGTCTCGATGAGCAGTTCTTC.

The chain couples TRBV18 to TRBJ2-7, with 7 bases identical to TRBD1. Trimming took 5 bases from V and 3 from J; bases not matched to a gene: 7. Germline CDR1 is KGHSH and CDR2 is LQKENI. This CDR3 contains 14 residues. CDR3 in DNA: TGTGCCAGCTCAGGAAGGGGGCAGGGCTACGAGCAGTACTTC. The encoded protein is CASSGRGQGYEQYF.

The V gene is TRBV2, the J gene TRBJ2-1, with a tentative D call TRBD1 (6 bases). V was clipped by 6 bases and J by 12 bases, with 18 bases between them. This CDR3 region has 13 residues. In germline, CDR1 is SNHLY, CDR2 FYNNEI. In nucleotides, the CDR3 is TGTGCCAGCAGGATAGGGGGTCCCCAAGGGCAGTTCTTC. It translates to CASRIGGPQGQFF.

As DNA, the CDR3 is TGTGCCAGCAGCCAGGGTGGGACAGCATGGAGGGAGACCCAGTACTTC. Translated: CASSQGGTAWRETQYF. The chain combines TRBV4-2 with TRBJ2-5; TRBD1 agrees at 7 bases. CDR3 size: 16 residues. CDR1 and CDR2 (germline): LGHNA, YNFKEQ. J gave up 5 bases and V 3 bases, and 12 bases lay outside the gene matches.

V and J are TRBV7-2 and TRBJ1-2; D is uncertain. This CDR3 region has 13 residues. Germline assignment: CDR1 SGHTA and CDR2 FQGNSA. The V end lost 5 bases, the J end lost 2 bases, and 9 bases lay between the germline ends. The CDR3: CASSPTRNYGYTF. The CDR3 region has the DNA TGTGCCAGCAGCCCTACGCGGAACTATGGCTACACCTTC.

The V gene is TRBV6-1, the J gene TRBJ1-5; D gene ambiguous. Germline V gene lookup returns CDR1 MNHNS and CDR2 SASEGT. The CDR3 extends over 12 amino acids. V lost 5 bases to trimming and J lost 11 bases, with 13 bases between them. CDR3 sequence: CASSSPGRAQHF. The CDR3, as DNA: TGTGCCAGCAGTTCCCCAGGCCGGGCCCAGCATTTT.

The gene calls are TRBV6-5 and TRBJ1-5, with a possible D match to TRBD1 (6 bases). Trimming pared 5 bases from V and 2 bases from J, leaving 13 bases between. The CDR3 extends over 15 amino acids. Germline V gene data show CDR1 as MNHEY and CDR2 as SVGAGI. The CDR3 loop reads CASSATGFRNQPQHF. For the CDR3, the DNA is TGTGCCAGCAGTGCGACAGGTTTTCGCAATCAGCCCCAGCATTTT.

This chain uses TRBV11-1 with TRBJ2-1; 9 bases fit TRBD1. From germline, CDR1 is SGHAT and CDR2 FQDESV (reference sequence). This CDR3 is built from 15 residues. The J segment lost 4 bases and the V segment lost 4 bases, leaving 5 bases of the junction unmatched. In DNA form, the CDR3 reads TGTGCCAGCAGCTCCTGGGACAGGGAATACAATGAGCAGTTCTTC. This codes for CASSSWDREYNEQFF.

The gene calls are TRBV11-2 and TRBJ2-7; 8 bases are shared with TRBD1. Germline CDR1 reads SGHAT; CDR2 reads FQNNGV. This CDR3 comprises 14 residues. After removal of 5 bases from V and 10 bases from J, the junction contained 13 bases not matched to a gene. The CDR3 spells CASSLRDRGRLQYF. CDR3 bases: TGTGCCAGCAGCCTCCGCGACAGGGGCCGACTTCAGTACTTC. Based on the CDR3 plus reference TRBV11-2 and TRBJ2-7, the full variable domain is EAGVAQSPRYKIIEKRQSVAFWCNPISGHATLYWYQQILGQGPKLLIQFQNNGVVDDSQLPKDRFSAERLKGVDSTLKIQPAKLEDSAVYLCASSLRDRGRLQYFGPGTRLTVT.

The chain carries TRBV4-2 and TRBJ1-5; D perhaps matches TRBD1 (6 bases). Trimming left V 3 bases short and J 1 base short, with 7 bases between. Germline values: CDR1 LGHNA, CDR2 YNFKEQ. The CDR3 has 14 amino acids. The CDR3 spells CASSHDRSNQPQHF. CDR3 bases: TGTGCCAGCAGCCACGACAGGAGCAATCAGCCCCAGCATTTT.

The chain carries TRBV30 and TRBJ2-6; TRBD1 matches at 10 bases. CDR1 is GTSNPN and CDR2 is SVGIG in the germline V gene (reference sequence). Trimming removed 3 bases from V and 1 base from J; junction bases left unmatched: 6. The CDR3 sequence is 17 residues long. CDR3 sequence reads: CAWRDRGLNSGANVLTF. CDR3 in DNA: TGTGCCTGGAGAGACAGGGGGCTTAATTCTGGGGCCAACGTCCTGACTTTC.